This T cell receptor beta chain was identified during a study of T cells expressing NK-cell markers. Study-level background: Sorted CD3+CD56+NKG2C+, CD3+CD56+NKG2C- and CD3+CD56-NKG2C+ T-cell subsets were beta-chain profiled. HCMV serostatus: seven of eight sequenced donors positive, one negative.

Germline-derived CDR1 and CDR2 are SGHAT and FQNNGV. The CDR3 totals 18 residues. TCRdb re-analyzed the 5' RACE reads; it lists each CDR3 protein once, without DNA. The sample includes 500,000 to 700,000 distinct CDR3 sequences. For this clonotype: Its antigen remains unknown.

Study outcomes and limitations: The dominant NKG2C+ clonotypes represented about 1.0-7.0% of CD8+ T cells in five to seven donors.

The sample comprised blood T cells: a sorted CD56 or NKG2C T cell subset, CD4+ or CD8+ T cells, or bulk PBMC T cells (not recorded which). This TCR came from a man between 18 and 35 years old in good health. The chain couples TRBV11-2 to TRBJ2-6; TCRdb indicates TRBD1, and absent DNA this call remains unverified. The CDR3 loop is CASSSRGQGVSGANVLTF.